The T cell receptor (beta chain) described here comes from a study of T cell clones after liver transplantation. The CDR3 length is 14 residues. The germline gives CDR1 SGHRS, CDR2 YFSETQ. V gave up 0 bases and J gave up 5 bases, with 12 bases separating them. Profiling relied on immunoSEQ multiplex PCR, and the TCRdb table lists in-frame clones only, not all of them. Of 98,000 or so clones listed, around 86% are singletons. The sequence came from a human donor who received a liver transplant. The sample in question was CD4+ T cells from blood, obtained before liver transplant. V and J are TRBV5-1 and TRBJ2-7, with D possibly being TRBD2 (5 bases). CDR3 sequence reads: CASSLDRLADEQYF. In DNA, the CDR3 is TGCGCCAGCAGCTTGGATCGCCTAGCCGACGAGCAGTACTTC. The full variable domain, with the rest looked up from reference TRBV5-1 and TRBJ2-7, is KAGVTQTPRYLIKTRGQQVTLSCSPISGHRSVSWYQQTPGQGLQFLFEYFSETQRNKGNFPGRFSGRQFSNSRSEMNVSTLELGDSALYLCASSLDRLADEQYFGPGTRLTVT.